Below, 5 T cell receptor beta chains from the same sample are listed, as sequenced in a study of regulatory T cells in long-lasting Graves disease. Construction of TCR beta libraries relied on iRepertoire HTBI primers and on Arm-PCR targeting CDR3 regions. Each CDR3 protein is one row after TCRdb ran MiXCR on the multiplex PCR reads. Among some 220,000 distinct CDR3 sequences listed, less than 20% were seen once. Noted time point: newly diagnosed GD, antithyroid drugs for less than 3 months. The authors made the TCR library using RNA they extracted from PBMCs. The same data also went into a second study, on T cells in Graves' hyperthyroidism and ophthalmopathy.

The source material was peripheral blood mononuclear cells (PBMCs), sampled at new diagnosis, from a patient treated with antithyroid drugs. Source of these receptors: a woman in her twenties or thirties with Graves disease.

This clonotype came up many times. This chain uses TRBV28 with TRBJ2-3, with D unclear. The CDR3 has 12 residues. The V and J ends lost 3 bases and 8 bases respectively, with 9 bases between them. Looked up from germline, CDR1 is MDHEN and CDR2 is SYDVKM. CDR3 sequence (DNA): TGTGCCAGCAGTTTTAGGATGGCTACGCAGTATTTT. It translates to CASSFRMATQYF.

This clonotype was detected ten times or more. The chain couples TRBV12-3 or TRBV12-4 to TRBJ2-2; D call uncertain. The CDR3 contains 13 residues. V was shortened by 2 bases and J by 4 bases, with 5 bases between the two germline ends. The CDR3 DNA reads TGTGCCAGCAGTTTATTGGGCACCGGGGAGCTGTTTTTT. It codes for CASSLLGTGELFF.

This clonotype was counted at least ten times. The DNA of the CDR3 is TGTGCCAGCTCAGAAACAGGGACCTACGAGCAGTACTTC. This codes for CASSETGTYEQYF. The chain uses TRBV18 and TRBJ2-7; D may be TRBD1 (6 bases). Germline assignment: CDR1 KGHSH and CDR2 LQKENI. The length of the CDR3 is 13 residues. Trimming took 5 bases from V and 2 from J, leaving 10 bases between them.

The gene calls are TRBV2 and TRBJ2-7; D may be TRBD2 (7 bases). V was trimmed by 3 bases and J by 2 bases, leaving 14 bases between them. The CDR3 consists of 15 residues. Germline CDR1 is SNHLY and CDR2 is FYNNEI. The CDR3 loop reads CASSEEGGEPYEQYF. The CDR3 DNA reads as TGTGCCAGCAGTGAGGAGGGGGGGGAGCCCTACGAGCAGTACTTC.

Turning to this clonotype: The junction and the germline gene differ at one end; a read error may be behind it. The CDR3 bases are TGTGCCAGCAGCAGTGCGAATAGCGGGAGTGAATCCGGGGAGCTGTTTTTT. This gives the protein CASSSANSGSESGELFF. V gene TRBV15 combines with J gene TRBJ2-2; 9 nucleotides line up with TRBD2. CDR3 length: 17 residues. The V gene's germline CDR1 is LNHNV and CDR2 YYDKDF (reference sequence).